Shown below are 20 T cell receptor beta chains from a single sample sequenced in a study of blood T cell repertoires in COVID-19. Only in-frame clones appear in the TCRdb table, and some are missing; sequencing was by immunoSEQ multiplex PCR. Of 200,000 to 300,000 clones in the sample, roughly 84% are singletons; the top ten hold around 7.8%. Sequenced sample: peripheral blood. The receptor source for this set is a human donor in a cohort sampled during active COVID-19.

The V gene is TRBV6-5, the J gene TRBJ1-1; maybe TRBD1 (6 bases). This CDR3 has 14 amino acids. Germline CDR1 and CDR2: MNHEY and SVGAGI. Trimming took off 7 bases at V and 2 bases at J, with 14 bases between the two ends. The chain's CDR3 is CASTRRGRNTEAFF. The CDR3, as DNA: TGTGCCAGCACTCGAAGGGGGAGAAACACTGAAGCTTTCTTT.

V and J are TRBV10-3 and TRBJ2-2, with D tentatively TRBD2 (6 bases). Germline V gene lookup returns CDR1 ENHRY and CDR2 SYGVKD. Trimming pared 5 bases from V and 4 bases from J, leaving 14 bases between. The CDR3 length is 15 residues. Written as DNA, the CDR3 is TGTGCCATCAGTCTGACTAGAGGGGCCACCGGGGAGCTGTTTTTT. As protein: CAISLTRGATGELFF.

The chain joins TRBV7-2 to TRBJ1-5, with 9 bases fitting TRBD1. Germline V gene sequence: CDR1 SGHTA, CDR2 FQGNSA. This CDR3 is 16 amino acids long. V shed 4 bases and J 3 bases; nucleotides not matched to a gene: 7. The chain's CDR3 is CASSSSGTGFNQPQHF. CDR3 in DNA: TGTGCCAGCAGCTCCTCCGGGACAGGGTTCAATCAGCCCCAGCATTTT.

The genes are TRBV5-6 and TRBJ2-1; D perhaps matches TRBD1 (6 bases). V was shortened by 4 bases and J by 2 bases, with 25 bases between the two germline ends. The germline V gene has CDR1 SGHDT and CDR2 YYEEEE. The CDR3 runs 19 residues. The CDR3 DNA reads TGTGCCAGCAGCCCCCGCACCGCGCTTCAGGGGTCCCCCTACAATGAGCAGTTCTTC. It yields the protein CASSPRTALQGSPYNEQFF.

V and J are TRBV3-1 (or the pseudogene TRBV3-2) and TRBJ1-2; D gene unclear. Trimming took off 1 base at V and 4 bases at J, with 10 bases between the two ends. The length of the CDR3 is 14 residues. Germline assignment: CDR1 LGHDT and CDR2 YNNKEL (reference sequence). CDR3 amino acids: CASSQVSSPYGYTF. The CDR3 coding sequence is TGTGCCAGCAGCCAAGTCTCGTCCCCCTATGGCTACACCTTC.

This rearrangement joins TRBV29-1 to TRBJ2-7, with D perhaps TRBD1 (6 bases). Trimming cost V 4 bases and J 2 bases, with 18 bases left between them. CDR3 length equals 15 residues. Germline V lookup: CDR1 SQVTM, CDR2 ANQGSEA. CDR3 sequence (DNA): TGCAGCGTTGGGCTAGGGGGAGCAGGGGCCTACGAGCAGTACTTC. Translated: CSVGLGGAGAYEQYF.

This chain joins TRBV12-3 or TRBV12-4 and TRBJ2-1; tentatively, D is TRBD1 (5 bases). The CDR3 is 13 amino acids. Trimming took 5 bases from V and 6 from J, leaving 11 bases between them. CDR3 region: CASSIRQTNEQFF. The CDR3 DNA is TGTGCCAGCAGTATCCGACAGACCAATGAGCAGTTCTTC.

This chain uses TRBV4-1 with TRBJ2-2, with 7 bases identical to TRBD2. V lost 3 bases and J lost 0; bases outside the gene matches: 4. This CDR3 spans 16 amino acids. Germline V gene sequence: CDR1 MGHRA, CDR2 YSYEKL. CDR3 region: CASSHALAANTGELFF. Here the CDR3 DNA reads TGCGCCAGCAGCCACGCTCTAGCGGCGAACACCGGGGAGCTGTTTTTT.

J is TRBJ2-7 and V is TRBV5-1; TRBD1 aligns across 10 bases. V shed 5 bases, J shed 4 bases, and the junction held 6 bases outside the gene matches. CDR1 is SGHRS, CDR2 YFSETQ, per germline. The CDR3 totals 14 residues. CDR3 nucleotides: TGCGCCAGCAGTATGACAGGGGGCTTATACGAGCAGTACTTC. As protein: CASSMTGGLYEQYF. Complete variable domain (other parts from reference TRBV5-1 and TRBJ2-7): KAGVTQTPRYLIKTRGQQVTLSCSPISGHRSVSWYQQTPGQGLQFLFEYFSETQRNKGNFPGRFSGRQFSNSRSEMNVSTLELGDSALYLCASSMTGGLYEQYFGPGTRLTVT.

The CDR3: CASSSDRDQPQHF. The CDR3 DNA follows: TGTGCCAGCTCATCGGACAGGGATCAGCCCCAGCATTTT. The chain has TRBV18 and TRBJ1-5; 8 bases line up with TRBD1. Germline loops: CDR1 KGHSH, CDR2 LQKENI. The CDR3 has 13 residues. J lost 5 bases, V lost 5 bases, and 2 bases had no gene match.

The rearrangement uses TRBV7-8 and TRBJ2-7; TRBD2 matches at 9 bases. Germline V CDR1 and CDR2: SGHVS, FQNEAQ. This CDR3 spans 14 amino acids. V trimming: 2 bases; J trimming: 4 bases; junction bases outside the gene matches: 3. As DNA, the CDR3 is TGTGCCAGCAGCTTAAAGACTAGCGGATACGAGCAGTACTTC. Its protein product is CASSLKTSGYEQYF.

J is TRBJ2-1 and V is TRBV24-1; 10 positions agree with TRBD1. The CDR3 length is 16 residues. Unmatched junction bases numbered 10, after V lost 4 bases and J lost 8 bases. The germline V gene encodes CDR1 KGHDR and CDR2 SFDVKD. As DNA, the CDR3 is TGTGCCACCAGTGACCCGACAGGGGGCAATGGGGATGAGCAGTTCTTC. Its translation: CATSDPTGGNGDEQFF.

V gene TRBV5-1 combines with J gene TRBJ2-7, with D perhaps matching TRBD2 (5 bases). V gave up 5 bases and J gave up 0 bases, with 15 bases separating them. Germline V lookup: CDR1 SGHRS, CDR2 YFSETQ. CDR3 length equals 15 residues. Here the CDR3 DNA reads TGCGCCAGCAGGTCGGGATACAGATCCTCCTACGAGCAGTACTTC. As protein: CASRSGYRSSYEQYF.

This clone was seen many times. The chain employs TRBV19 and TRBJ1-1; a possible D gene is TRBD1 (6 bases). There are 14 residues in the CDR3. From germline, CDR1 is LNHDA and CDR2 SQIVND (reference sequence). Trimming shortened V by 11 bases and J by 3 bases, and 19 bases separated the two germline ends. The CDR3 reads CAVNGGGRYTEAFF. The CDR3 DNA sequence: TGTGCCGTAAACGGGGGGGGCAGGTACACTGAAGCTTTCTTT.

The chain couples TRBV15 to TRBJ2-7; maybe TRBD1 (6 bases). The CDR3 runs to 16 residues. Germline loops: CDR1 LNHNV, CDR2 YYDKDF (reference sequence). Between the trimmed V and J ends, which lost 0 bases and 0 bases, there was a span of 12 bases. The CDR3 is CATSRESGQRSYEQYF. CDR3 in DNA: TGTGCCACCAGCAGAGAATCAGGACAGCGCTCCTACGAGCAGTACTTC.

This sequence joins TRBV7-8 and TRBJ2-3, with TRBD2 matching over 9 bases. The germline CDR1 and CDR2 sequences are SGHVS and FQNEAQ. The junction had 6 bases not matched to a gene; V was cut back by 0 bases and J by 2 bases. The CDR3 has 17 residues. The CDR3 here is CASSLASGGRATDTQYF. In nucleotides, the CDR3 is TGTGCCAGCAGCTTAGCCAGCGGCGGGAGGGCCACAGATACGCAGTATTTT.

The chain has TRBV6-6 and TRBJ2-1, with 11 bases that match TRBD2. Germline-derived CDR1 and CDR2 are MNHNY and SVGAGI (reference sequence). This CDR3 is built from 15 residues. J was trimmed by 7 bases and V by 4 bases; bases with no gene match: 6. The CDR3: CASSSLRTSGNEQFF. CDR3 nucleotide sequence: TGTGCCAGCAGTTCCCTGCGGACTAGCGGGAATGAGCAGTTCTTC.

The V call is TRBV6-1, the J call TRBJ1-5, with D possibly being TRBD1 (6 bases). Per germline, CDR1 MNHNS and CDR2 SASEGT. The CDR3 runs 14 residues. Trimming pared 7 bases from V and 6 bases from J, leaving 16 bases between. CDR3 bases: TGTGCCAGCACCCCCGGCCAGGGGATTCAGCCCCAGCATTTT. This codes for CASTPGQGIQPQHF.

In nucleotides, the CDR3 is TGTGCCAGCAGTTACTACTCCAATCAGCCCCAGCATTTT. Residues: CASSYYSNQPQHF. The chain is built from TRBV6-2 or TRBV6-3 and TRBJ1-5; D is unclear. V gave up 1 base and J gave up 3 bases, with 4 bases separating them. CDR1 is MNHEY and CDR2 is SVGEGT in the germline V gene. The CDR3 is made up of 13 amino acids.

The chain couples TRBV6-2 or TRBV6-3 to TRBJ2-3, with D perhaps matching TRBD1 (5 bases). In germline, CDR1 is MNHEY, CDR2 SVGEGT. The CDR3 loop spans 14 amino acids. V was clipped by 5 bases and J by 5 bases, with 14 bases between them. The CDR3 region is CASSPLGPVDTQYF. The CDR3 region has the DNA TGTGCCAGCAGTCCCCTGGGGCCGGTAGATACGCAGTATTTT.